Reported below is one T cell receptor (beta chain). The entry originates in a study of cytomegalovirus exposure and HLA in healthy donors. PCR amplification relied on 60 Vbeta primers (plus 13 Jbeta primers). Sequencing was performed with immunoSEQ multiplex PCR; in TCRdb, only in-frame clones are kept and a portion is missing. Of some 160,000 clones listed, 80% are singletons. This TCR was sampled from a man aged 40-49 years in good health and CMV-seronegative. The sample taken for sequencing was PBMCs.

CDR3: CASRPTSGGAGEQFF. In DNA form, the CDR3 reads TGTGCCAGTAGGCCTACTAGCGGGGGGGCGGGTGAGCAGTTCTTC. The V gene is TRBV19, the J gene TRBJ2-1; TRBD2 matches 13 bases. V shed 6 bases, J shed 9 bases, and the junction held 8 bases outside the gene matches. Germline V gene data show CDR1 as LNHDA and CDR2 as SQIVND (reference sequence). This CDR3 comprises 15 residues.